This T cell receptor beta chain was recorded in a study of regulatory T cells in long-lasting Graves disease. This clonotype has ten or more counts. To make TCR beta libraries, researchers used iRepertoire HTBI primers and Arm-PCR of CDR3 regions. TCRdb reanalysed the multiplex PCR reads using MiXCR and keeps one entry per CDR3 protein. In the table there are 360,000 or so distinct CDR3 sequences, roughly 15% of which are singletons. The germline V gene has CDR1 LGHDT and CDR2 YNNKEL (reference sequence). The CDR3 totals 13 residues. Trimming stripped 4 bases from V and 2 bases from J, with 8 bases between. This sample's time point: newly diagnosed GD, antithyroid drugs for less than 3 months. PBMC-extracted RNA yielded the TCR library. The same sample was also used in a study of T cells in Graves' hyperthyroidism and ophthalmopathy.

This chain links TRBV3-1 with TRBJ2-5; a weak D match, TRBD1 (5 bases). The starting material was peripheral blood mononuclear cells (PBMCs), obtained at new diagnosis, from a patient treated with antithyroid drugs. The source is a young woman with Graves disease. The CDR3: CASSLGHQETQYF. The CDR3 bases are TGTGCCAGCAGCCTCGGACATCAAGAGACCCAGTACTTC.